This is a list of T cell receptor beta chains from one sample in a study of T cells in Graves' hyperthyroidism and ophthalmopathy. TCRdb ran MiXCR on the multiplex PCR reads and lists one entry per CDR3 protein. The table has approximately 600,000 distinct CDR3 sequences, under 15% seen once. The source material was blood. These TCRs come from a woman aged 40 to 55 with Graves' ophthalmopathy. The CDR3 runs from the conserved cysteine through the conserved F or W. The D gene is left open where the match is weak. Only some rows state a clone size, as once, few, many or a class for expanded clones.

v_call: TRBV20-1; j_call: TRBJ1-1; d_call: -; clone_size: many; cdr3_nt: TGCAGTGCTGAGACACCAATGAACACTGAAGCTTTCTTT; cdr3_aa: CSAETPMNTEAFF
v_call: TRBV20-1; j_call: TRBJ2-7; d_call: -; clone_size: -; cdr3_nt: TGCAGTGCTCCCAGGGGGGGCGGGAACGAGCAGTACTTC; cdr3_aa: CSAPRGGGNEQYF
v_call: TRBV10-2; j_call: TRBJ1-1; d_call: TRBD1; clone_size: many; cdr3_nt: TGCGCCAGCAGTGAGCGTTCAGGGGGCACTGAAGCTTTCTTT; cdr3_aa: CASSERSGGTEAFF
v_call: TRBV12-3/TRBV12-4; j_call: TRBJ2-5; d_call: TRBD2; clone_size: -; cdr3_nt: TGTGCCAGCAGGCCCGGGCTAGCGGGAGCTCAAGAGACCCAGTACTTC; cdr3_aa: CASRPGLAGAQETQYF
v_call: TRBV6-1; j_call: TRBJ1-1; d_call: TRBD1; clone_size: many; cdr3_nt: TGTGCCAGCAGGCTTCAGGGGGGCACTGAAGCTTTCTTT; cdr3_aa: CASRLQGGTEAFF
v_call: TRBV28; j_call: TRBJ2-5; d_call: TRBD1; clone_size: -; cdr3_nt: TGTGCCAGCAAAAAAGACAGGGAACAAGAGACCCAGTACTTC; cdr3_aa: CASKKDREQETQYF
v_call: TRBV2; j_call: TRBJ1-2; d_call: TRBD1; clone_size: many; cdr3_nt: TGTGCCAGCAGTCTGGGACAGGGCTACACCTTC; cdr3_aa: CASSLGQGYTF
v_call: TRBV6-2/TRBV6-3; j_call: TRBJ1-1; d_call: -; clone_size: many; cdr3_nt: TGTGCCAGCAGATCGGTTGGCGGCACTGAAGCTTTCTTT; cdr3_aa: CASRSVGGTEAFF
v_call: TRBV6-5; j_call: TRBJ1-5; d_call: -; clone_size: many; cdr3_nt: TGTGCCAGCGTTGGGGGCCTCAATCAGCCCCAGCATTTT; cdr3_aa: CASVGGLNQPQHF
v_call: TRBV19; j_call: TRBJ2-7; d_call: TRBD1; clone_size: many; cdr3_nt: TGTGCCAGTAGTTTATTAATGGGACAGCCCTACGAGCAGTACTTC; cdr3_aa: CASSLLMGQPYEQYF
v_call: TRBV29-1; j_call: TRBJ2-7; d_call: TRBD2; clone_size: many; cdr3_nt: TGCAGCGTTGCTAGCGGGGGCTTGGAGCAGTACTTC; cdr3_aa: CSVASGGLEQYF
v_call: TRBV30; j_call: TRBJ1-3; d_call: -; clone_size: many; cdr3_nt: TGTGCCTGGATTATTGAGTTCGGGAACACCATATATTTT; cdr3_aa: CAWIIEFGNTIYF
v_call: TRBV19; j_call: TRBJ2-5; d_call: -; clone_size: -; cdr3_nt: TGTGCCAGTAAACGGCAGGGGGGCGAGACCCAGTACTTC; cdr3_aa: CASKRQGGETQYF
v_call: TRBV12-3/TRBV12-4; j_call: TRBJ2-2; d_call: TRBD1; clone_size: -; cdr3_nt: TGTGCCAGCAGAGTATCGGGACAGGCGAACACCGGGGAGCTGTTTTTT; cdr3_aa: CASRVSGQANTGELFF
v_call: TRBV11-2; j_call: TRBJ1-3; d_call: TRBD1; clone_size: few; cdr3_nt: TGTGCCAGCAGCTTAACCGGGACAGGGAGCTCTGGAAACACCATATATTTT; cdr3_aa: CASSLTGTGSSGNTIYF
v_call: TRBV30; j_call: TRBJ1-5; d_call: -; clone_size: many; cdr3_nt: TGTGCCTGGACGTCTAGCAATCAGCCCCAGCATTTT; cdr3_aa: CAWTSSNQPQHF
v_call: TRBV6-2/TRBV6-3; j_call: TRBJ2-7; d_call: TRBD2; clone_size: few; cdr3_nt: TGTGCCAGCAGTTACGCGGGAGGGCCCCACGGGCAGTACTTC; cdr3_aa: CASSYAGGPHGQYF
v_call: TRBV6-1; j_call: TRBJ1-1; d_call: -; clone_size: many; cdr3_nt: TGTGCTGTAGCCATGAACACTGAAGCTTTCTTT; cdr3_aa: CAVAMNTEAFF
v_call: TRBV11-2; j_call: TRBJ2-5; d_call: -; clone_size: few; cdr3_nt: TGTGCCAGCAGCTTAATAGCGCCACAAGGGGAGACCCAGTACTTC; cdr3_aa: CASSLIAPQGETQYF
v_call: TRBV28; j_call: TRBJ1-2; d_call: -; clone_size: many; cdr3_nt: TGTGCCAGCAGTTCCCTCCCGGTAGACTATGGCTACACCTTC; cdr3_aa: CASSSLPVDYGYTF
v_call: TRBV6-2/TRBV6-3; j_call: TRBJ2-2; d_call: -; clone_size: many; cdr3_nt: TGTGCCTCGGGCAGAATGAACACCGGGGAGCTGTTTTTT; cdr3_aa: CASGRMNTGELFF
v_call: TRBV2; j_call: TRBJ1-5; d_call: -; clone_size: many; cdr3_nt: TGTGCCAGCCACAGGCAAGTTAGTCAGCCCCAGCATTTT; cdr3_aa: CASHRQVSQPQHF
v_call: TRBV28; j_call: TRBJ2-5; d_call: TRBD1; clone_size: -; cdr3_nt: TGTGCCAGCAAACCGGGGACAGCAACCCAAGAGACCCAGTACTTC; cdr3_aa: CASKPGTATQETQYF
v_call: TRBV20-1; j_call: TRBJ1-2; d_call: TRBD1; clone_size: many; cdr3_nt: TGCAGTGCTAGTCTAGTACAGGGGGGGAACTATGGCTACACCTTC; cdr3_aa: CSASLVQGGNYGYTF
v_call: TRBV7-2; j_call: TRBJ1-1; d_call: -; clone_size: many; cdr3_nt: TGTGCCAGCAGCTTACAACACAGGGAGAACACTGAAGCTTTCTTT; cdr3_aa: CASSLQHRENTEAFF
v_call: TRBV29-1; j_call: TRBJ2-7; d_call: -; clone_size: many; cdr3_nt: TGCAGCGCCGTACTCTACTACGAGCAGTACTTC; cdr3_aa: CSAVLYYEQYF
v_call: TRBV28; j_call: TRBJ2-2; d_call: -; clone_size: -; cdr3_nt: TGTGCCAGTACCGAAGGACACAACACCGGGGAGCTGTTTTTT; cdr3_aa: CASTEGHNTGELFF
v_call: TRBV9; j_call: TRBJ2-5; d_call: TRBD1; clone_size: many; cdr3_nt: TGTGCCAGCAGCGCCATGGACAGGGAGGAGACCCAGTACTTC; cdr3_aa: CASSAMDREETQYF
v_call: TRBV12-3/TRBV12-4; j_call: TRBJ1-1; d_call: -; clone_size: many; cdr3_nt: TGTGCCAGCAGTTTGGCCCTGGGGGGGCCCGGCACTGAAGCTTTCTTT; cdr3_aa: CASSLALGGPGTEAFF
v_call: TRBV7-2; j_call: TRBJ2-7; d_call: TRBD2; clone_size: many; cdr3_nt: TGTGCCAGCAGCCAAGTCGGGGGGATCGCCTACGAGCAGTACTTC; cdr3_aa: CASSQVGGIAYEQYF
v_call: TRBV12-3/TRBV12-4; j_call: TRBJ2-7; d_call: TRBD2; clone_size: -; cdr3_nt: TGTGCCAGCAGTCCTCTAGCGGGAGAGTACACCGGGGGCTACGAGCAGTACTTC; cdr3_aa: CASSPLAGEYTGGYEQYF
v_call: TRBV6-1; j_call: TRBJ2-7; d_call: TRBD1; clone_size: many; cdr3_nt: TGTGCCAGCAGGGGGGACAGGGGCGAAGCGGGTTGGCCCGGGCAGTACTTC; cdr3_aa: CASRGDRGEAGWPGQYF
v_call: TRBV6-1; j_call: TRBJ2-2; d_call: -; clone_size: -; cdr3_nt: TGTGCCAGCAGGGGACTTGGAAACACCGGGGAGCTGTTTTTT; cdr3_aa: CASRGLGNTGELFF
v_call: TRBV28; j_call: TRBJ2-5; d_call: -; clone_size: many; cdr3_nt: TGTGCCAGCAGTGGTAGAACAGGGTTCTTACAAGAGACCCAGTACTTC; cdr3_aa: CASSGRTGFLQETQYF
v_call: TRBV12-3/TRBV12-4; j_call: TRBJ2-2; d_call: TRBD2; clone_size: -; cdr3_nt: TGTGCCAGCAGATTAGCGGGATGGGACACCGGGGAGCTGTTTTTT; cdr3_aa: CASRLAGWDTGELFF
v_call: TRBV19; j_call: TRBJ1-5; d_call: -; clone_size: few; cdr3_nt: TGTGCCAGTAATAGTCTACGGAACAGGGAGACTAGCAATCAGCCCCAGCATTTT; cdr3_aa: CASNSLRNRETSNQPQHF
v_call: TRBV28; j_call: TRBJ2-7; d_call: TRBD2; clone_size: -; cdr3_nt: TGTGCCAGCAGTTCGCCCGACGGACTAGCTAACGCCTACGAGCAGTACTTC; cdr3_aa: CASSSPDGLANAYEQYF
v_call: TRBV19; j_call: TRBJ2-2; d_call: -; clone_size: many; cdr3_nt: TGTGCCAGTAGTATAGCCCCTGTGGGCACCGGGGAGCTGTTTTTT; cdr3_aa: CASSIAPVGTGELFF